This T cell receptor beta chain stems from a study of blood T cell repertoires in COVID-19 (TCRdb year 2020). Regarding the complete study: Samples from collaborators originated in the United States, Italy and Spain and spanned both the acute and convalescent phases of COVID-19. The material from the prospective study consisted of cDNA or gDNA derived from T cells, B-cell-depleted T cells, or PBMCs. Subjects who had been exposed to COVID-19, were actively infected with it, or had recovered from it provided the deeply sampled blood TCRbeta repertoires that made up the dataset. The repertoires were released in a freely available public database intended as a resource for research on the immune response to SARS-CoV-2. Samples came from the ongoing ImmuneRACE study (first 160 participants) plus 1,254 subjects from 6 global collaborators. Nearly every sample came with metadata listing a de-identified subject ID, COVID-19 status, age in years and sex. Where available, HLA class I and class II types were taken from metadata supplied by the sample provider and were not determined by assay-based typing.

For this clone: This clone's antigen is unknown. Base qualities are missing; no much larger clone stands one base away.

The immunoSEQ Assay, a bias-controlled multiplex PCR, was used to amplify TCRbeta CDR3 regions from genomic DNA. As for how the authors treated the data: Nucleated cell counts per sample were estimated from amplification of reference gene primers within the assay. Sequence reads were collapsed and filtered to measure the absolute abundance of every unique TCRbeta CDR3 rearrangement. For each sample, productive Simpson clonality was calculated as the square root of Simpson's diversity index over productive rearrangements. TCRdb carries this immuneACCESS record with in-frame sequences only. Its versions omit some clonotypes, under half of them owing to an unresolved V gene in the studies checked, with the rest unexplained. V and J calls and clone size are as listed in that table; D and trimming were resolved from the DNA. Recorded for this sample are around 26,000 clones; roughly 89% of them occurred a single time. The ten largest clones take up roughly 8.6% of the sample.

CDR1 SGHRS and CDR2 YFSETQ were looked up in the germline V gene. From the cysteine up to the phenylalanine, the CDR3 has a length of 14 residues. Just the 42-base CDR3 DNA is kept, in frame starting at base 1. Trimming takes 0 bases from V and 5 bases from J, and the germline ends sit 11 bases apart. Results the study describes overall, beyond this receptor: The quantity of clinical and demographic metadata differed by source and by participant and was supplied without curation.

Whole blood was collected in K2EDTA tubes by collaborating institutions according to the institutions' own protocols. Collaborator samples were shipped for TCRbeta analysis as frozen whole blood, isolated PBMCs, or DNA extracted from either sample type. The clonotype originates from a human donor with active COVID-19. The donor label of this sample is uncertain. Sequencing was carried out using peripheral blood. Recombination connected TRBV5-1 to TRBJ2-5; tentative D gene TRBD2, with 5 bases matching. The CDR3 sequence is CASSLVREGETQYF. The DNA sequence is given as TGCGCCAGCAGCTTGGTCCGGGAAGGCGAGACCCAGTACTTC.